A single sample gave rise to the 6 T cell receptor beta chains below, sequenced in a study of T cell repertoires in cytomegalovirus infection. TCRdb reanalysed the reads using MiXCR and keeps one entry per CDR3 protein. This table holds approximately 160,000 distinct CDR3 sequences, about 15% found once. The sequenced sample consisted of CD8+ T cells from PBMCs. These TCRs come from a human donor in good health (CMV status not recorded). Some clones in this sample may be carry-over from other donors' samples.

The CDR3 DNA reads TGTGCCAGCAGCTCGCGGACTAGCTCTAGGGAGCAGTTCTTC. Protein: CASSSRTSSREQFF. The chain links TRBV11-3 to TRBJ2-1, with 8 positions matching TRBD2. In germline, CDR1 is SGHNT, CDR2 YENEEA. CDR3 length: 14 residues. V dropped 4 bases and J dropped 10; count of bases not matched to a gene: 9.

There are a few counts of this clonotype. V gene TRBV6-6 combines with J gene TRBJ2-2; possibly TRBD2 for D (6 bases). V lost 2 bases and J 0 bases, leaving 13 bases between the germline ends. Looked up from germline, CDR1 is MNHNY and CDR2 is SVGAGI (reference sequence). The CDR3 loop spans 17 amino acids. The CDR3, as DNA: TGTGCCAGCAGTTACACCACCGGGGGATCGAACACCGGGGAGCTGTTTTTT. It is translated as CASSYTTGGSNTGELFF.

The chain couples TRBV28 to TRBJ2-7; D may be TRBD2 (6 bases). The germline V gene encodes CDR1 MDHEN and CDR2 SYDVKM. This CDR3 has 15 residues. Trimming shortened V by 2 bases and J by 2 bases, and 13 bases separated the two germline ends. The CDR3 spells CASSLRGLPTYEQYF. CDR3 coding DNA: TGTGCCAGCAGTTTACGGGGACTCCCTACCTACGAGCAGTACTTC.

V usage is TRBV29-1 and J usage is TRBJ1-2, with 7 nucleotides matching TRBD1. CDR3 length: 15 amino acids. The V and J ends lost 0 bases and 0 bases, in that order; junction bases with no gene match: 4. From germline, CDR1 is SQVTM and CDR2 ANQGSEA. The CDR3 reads CSVEDQRGPNYGYTF. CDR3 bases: TGCAGCGTTGAAGATCAAAGGGGGCCTAACTATGGCTACACCTTC.

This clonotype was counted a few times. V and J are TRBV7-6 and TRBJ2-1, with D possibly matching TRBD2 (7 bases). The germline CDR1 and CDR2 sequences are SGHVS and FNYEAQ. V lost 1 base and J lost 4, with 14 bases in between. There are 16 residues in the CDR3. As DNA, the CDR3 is TGTGCCAGCAGCTTAGGAGGACGGGGGGCTTACAATGAGCAGTTCTTC. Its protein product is CASSLGGRGAYNEQFF.

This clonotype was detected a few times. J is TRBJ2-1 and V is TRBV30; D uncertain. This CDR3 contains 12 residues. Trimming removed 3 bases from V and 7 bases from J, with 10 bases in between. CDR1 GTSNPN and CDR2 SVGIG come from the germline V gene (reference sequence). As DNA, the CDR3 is TGTGCCTGGAGCCCTGGGAAGAATGAGCAGTTCTTC. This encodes CAWSPGKNEQFF.